The 27 T cell receptor beta chains given below trace back to one sample, sequenced in a study of T cells in Graves' hyperthyroidism and ophthalmopathy. Amplification of TCR beta CDR3 regions used RNA as the template. Researchers ran a first-round RT-PCR on the TCR CDR3 using the HTBI primer set. A single record per CDR3 protein comes from TCRdb applying MiXCR to the multiplex PCR reads. The sample has 300,000 to 400,000 distinct CDR3 sequences; 14% are singletons. The sequenced sample was blood. The source is a woman in her thirties with Graves' ophthalmopathy.

This clonotype was seen many times. The chain is built from TRBV11-1 and TRBJ2-7, with D maybe TRBD2 (6 bases). Germline CDR1 reads SGHAT; CDR2 reads FQDESV (reference sequence). The CDR3 is 13 amino acids. Trimming removed 1 base at V and 6 bases at J, with 10 bases between. DNA of the CDR3: TGTGCCAGCAGCTTAGGGGGGGTGAGCGAGCAGTACTTC. Encoded protein: CASSLGGVSEQYF.

This clonotype was counted many times. The chain uses TRBV30 and TRBJ1-6, with D tentatively TRBD1 (5 bases). This CDR3 spans 13 amino acids. The V and J ends lost 4 bases and 6 bases respectively, with 10 bases between them. Germline V gives CDR1 GTSNPN, CDR2 SVGIG (reference sequence). The CDR3 reads CAWNTGLNSPLHF. In DNA form, the CDR3 reads TGTGCCTGGAATACAGGTCTTAATTCACCCCTCCACTTT.

This clonotype was recorded many times. This chain links TRBV12-3 or TRBV12-4 with TRBJ2-7, with TRBD1 matching over 8 bases. The CDR3 has 15 residues. V dropped 5 bases and J dropped 2; count of bases not matched to a gene: 8. CDR3 sequence reads: CASSPGQGSPYEQYF. The CDR3 coding sequence is TGTGCCAGCAGTCCCGGACAGGGTTCGCCCTACGAGCAGTACTTC.

V gene TRBV27 combines with J gene TRBJ1-1; no reliable D call. The CDR3 totals 12 residues. Trimming removed 1 base at V and 9 bases at J, with 9 bases between. Germline V lookup: CDR1 MNHEY, CDR2 SMNVEV (reference sequence). In nucleotides, the CDR3 is TGTGCCAGCAGTTTATGGGGTCAGAAAGCTTTCTTT. This encodes CASSLWGQKAFF.

This clonotype was counted between two and nine times. The V and J genes are TRBV20-1 and TRBJ2-7, with 14 bases matching TRBD2. From germline, CDR1 is DFQATT and CDR2 SNEGSKA (reference sequence). Losses at the gene ends were 3 bases for V and 5 bases for J; bases not matched to a gene: 15. This CDR3 has 18 amino acids. Here the CDR3 reads CSASQGRLAGGPQDEQYF. Here the CDR3 DNA reads TGCAGTGCTAGCCAGGGACGACTAGCGGGAGGGCCACAAGACGAGCAGTACTTC.

This clonotype appeared many times. The chain uses TRBV12-3 or TRBV12-4 and TRBJ1-5, with D uncertain. Trimming pared 0 bases from V and 2 bases from J, leaving 14 bases between. The CDR3 spans 17 residues. The CDR3 loop is CASSLAGLTYGNQPQHF. CDR3 sequence (DNA): TGTGCCAGCAGTTTAGCGGGGTTAACCTATGGCAATCAGCCCCAGCATTTT.

This clonotype was detected ten times or more. The chain has TRBV7-3 and TRBJ2-1; D is unclear. Trimming removed 2 bases at V and 10 bases at J, with 9 bases between. The CDR3 consists of 12 residues. Germline assignment: CDR1 SGHTA and CDR2 FQGTGA. The CDR3, as DNA: TGTGCCAGCAGCTTAGGATTAGGAGAGCAGTTCTTC. Translating gives CASSLGLGEQFF.

This clonotype was counted many times. Here the CDR3 reads CATKGFTDTGELFF. DNA of the CDR3: TGTGCCACCAAGGGGTTTACGGACACCGGGGAGCTGTTTTTT. The chain is built from TRBV6-1 and TRBJ2-2, with D possibly TRBD1 on 5 matching bases. CDR1 MNHNS and CDR2 SASEGT come from the germline V gene. This CDR3 has 14 amino acids. V was cut by 10 bases and J by 3 bases, with 15 bases left in between.

This clonotype occurred a few times. The rearrangement joins TRBV2 to TRBJ1-2, with 7 bases that match TRBD1. This CDR3 region has 11 residues. Germline V gene lookup returns CDR1 SNHLY and CDR2 FYNNEI. The V gene end was trimmed by 5 bases and the J gene end by 12 bases; junction bases not matched to a gene: 6. CDR3 protein: CASSIDRANTF. CDR3 nucleotides: TGTGCCAGCAGTATAGACAGGGCCAACACCTTC. Full variable domain (rest looked up from reference TRBV2 and TRBJ1-2): EPEVTQTPSHQVTQMGQEVILRCVPISNHLYFYWYRQILGQKVEFLVSFYNNEISEKSEIFDDQFSVERPDGSNFTLKIRSTKLEDSAMYFCASSIDRANTFGSGTRLTVV.

The V and J genes are TRBV9 and TRBJ2-3; no reliable D call. Germline V gene data show CDR1 as SGDLS and CDR2 as YYNGEE. Trimming took off 0 bases at V and 2 bases at J, with 4 bases between the two ends. The CDR3 is made up of 13 amino acids. The CDR3 loop reads CASSVGPTDTQYF. In DNA form, the CDR3 reads TGTGCCAGCAGCGTAGGGCCCACAGATACGCAGTATTTT.

This clonotype was observed at least ten times. The chain joins TRBV12-3 or TRBV12-4 to TRBJ1-3; TRBD1 might be the D (5 bases). This CDR3 is built from 12 residues. V was shortened by 4 bases and J by 6 bases, with 7 bases between the two germline ends. Here the CDR3 reads CASSSRVNTIYF. Here the CDR3 DNA reads TGTGCCAGCAGTTCCAGGGTAAACACCATATATTTT.

This clonotype occurred many times. This chain joins TRBV5-1 and TRBJ1-1; weak D call: TRBD1 (5 bases). The ends were cut back, 0 bases at V and 4 bases at J, with 7 bases in the middle. The germline CDR1 and CDR2 sequences are SGHRS and YFSETQ. This CDR3 is 13 amino acids long. In DNA form, the CDR3 reads TGCGCCAGCAGCTTGGACGGGGCCACTGAAGCTTTCTTT. Amino acids: CASSLDGATEAFF.

This clonotype was detected ten times or more. The rearrangement links TRBV20-1 to TRBJ2-1, with 8 bases that match TRBD2. V dropped 8 bases and J dropped 15; count of bases not matched to a gene: 3. Germline lookup yields CDR1 DFQATT and CDR2 SNEGSKA (reference sequence). The CDR3 covers 8 residues. The CDR3 nucleotides read TGCAGTCGGGGGGGACCGTTCTTC. Encoded protein: CSRGGPFF.

This rearrangement joins TRBV5-4 to TRBJ1-1, with 12 bases that match TRBD1. Germline CDR1 reads SGHNT; CDR2 reads YYREEE (reference sequence). The V segment lost 4 bases and the J segment 1 base; nucleotides outside the gene matches: 5. This CDR3 has 16 residues. CDR3 amino acids: CASSRDRGQGNTEAFF. The CDR3 DNA sequence: TGTGCCAGCAGCCGGGACAGGGGGCAGGGGAACACTGAAGCTTTCTTT.

This clonotype has a count of ten or more. The V and J genes are TRBV11-3 and TRBJ2-1, with a weak D call TRBD2 (7 bases). CDR1 and CDR2 from the germline V gene are SGHNT and YENEEA. The CDR3 runs 19 residues. V lost 1 base, J lost 3 bases, and 22 bases lay in between. CDR3 DNA: TGTGCCAGCAGCTTAGTTGTAGGGGTTAAAGGGGGGGGCTACAATGAGCAGTTCTTC. Its protein is CASSLVVGVKGGGYNEQFF.

A remark on this clonotype: A read error may explain this, as a much larger clone is one base away. V gene TRBV28 combines with J gene TRBJ2-7; D tentatively fits TRBD1 or TRBD2 (5 bases each). The V gene lost 9 bases and the J gene lost 2 bases, with 11 bases spanning the gap. This CDR3 is built from 12 residues. Germline V gene lookup returns CDR1 MDHEN and CDR2 SYDVKM. The CDR3 reads CARRDGPYEQYF. The CDR3 DNA reads as TGTGCCAGACGGGACGGACCCTACGAGCAGTACTTC.

This clonotype was counted only a few times. The chain carries TRBV6-2 or TRBV6-3 and TRBJ2-3, with D possibly being TRBD1 (5 bases). Germline V lookup: CDR1 MNHEY, CDR2 SVGEGT. The germline V and J ends were trimmed by 2 bases and 0 bases, with 12 bases remaining between them. The CDR3 consists of 16 residues. The DNA of the CDR3 is TGTGCCAGCAGTTACGGTTCTGGACACAGCACAGATACGCAGTATTTT. Encoded protein: CASSYGSGHSTDTQYF.

This clonotype was detected ten times or more. The chain couples TRBV11-2 to TRBJ2-5, with D tentatively TRBD1 (6 bases). V shed 5 bases and J shed 1 base, with 14 bases lying between them. Germline CDR1 and CDR2: SGHAT and FQNNGV. The CDR3 is made up of 15 amino acids. The CDR3 loop reads CASSVTGTRQETQYF. Here the CDR3 DNA reads TGTGCCAGCAGCGTTACAGGGACCCGCCAAGAGACCCAGTACTTC. Looking up the rest from reference TRBV11-2 and TRBJ2-5 gives the full variable domain: EAGVAQSPRYKIIEKRQSVAFWCNPISGHATLYWYQQILGQGPKLLIQFQNNGVVDDSQLPKDRFSAERLKGVDSTLKIQPAKLEDSAVYLCASSVTGTRQETQYFGPGTRLLVL.

This clonotype was detected many times. The gene calls are TRBV20-1 and TRBJ1-2; no definite D call. This CDR3 is 13 amino acids long. The ends were cut back, 5 bases at V and 4 bases at J, with 14 bases in the middle. Germline CDR1 reads DFQATT; CDR2 reads SNEGSKA (reference sequence). The CDR3 bases are TGCAGTGCTCGTTTAACAGAATCCTATGGCTACACCTTC. Translated: CSARLTESYGYTF.

This clonotype was recorded many times. The rearrangement joins TRBV27 to TRBJ2-3; a possible D gene is TRBD2 (6 bases). Germline-derived CDR1 and CDR2 are MNHEY and SMNVEV (reference sequence). This CDR3 region has 13 residues. Between the trimmed V and J ends, which lost 8 bases and 2 bases, there was a span of 11 bases. Here the CDR3 reads CASVGGYTDTQYF. In nucleotides, the CDR3 is TGTGCCAGCGTGGGGGGATACACAGATACGCAGTATTTT.

This sequence joins TRBV11-1 and TRBJ2-1, with 9 bases that match TRBD2. V lost 5 bases to trimming and J lost 5 bases; unmatched junction nucleotides: 7. CDR3 length: 15 residues. Germline V gives CDR1 SGHAT, CDR2 FQDESV (reference sequence). CDR3 sequence reads: CASSLIVAGDNEQFF. For the CDR3, the DNA is TGTGCCAGCAGCCTTATCGTAGCGGGGGACAATGAGCAGTTCTTC.

Ten or more counts support this clonotype. The chain employs TRBV5-1 and TRBJ2-3; 9 bases are shared with TRBD1. CDR1 and CDR2 from the germline V gene are SGHRS and YFSETQ. The trim removed 3 bases at V and 1 base at J, leaving 3 bases unmatched. This CDR3 has 15 residues. The CDR3 nucleotides read TGCGCCAGCAGCTCGGACAGGGGTGGCACAGATACGCAGTATTTT. It specifies CASSSDRGGTDTQYF.

Ten or more counts support this clonotype. The CDR3 DNA follows: TGTGCCAGTAACAAAAGGGGATCAGAGACCCAGTACTTC. Encoded protein: CASNKRGSETQYF. This chain joins TRBV28 and TRBJ2-5, with a tentative D call TRBD1 (5 bases). Germline CDR1 is MDHEN and CDR2 is SYDVKM. V gave up 9 bases and J gave up 4 bases, with 15 bases separating them. This CDR3 contains 13 residues.

In this sample, this clonotype turned up once. The chain combines TRBV24-1 with TRBJ1-5, with D hard to call. CDR3 size: 13 residues. Looked up from germline, CDR1 is KGHDR and CDR2 is SFDVKD. Trimming took 6 bases from V and 6 from J, leaving 11 bases between them. CDR3 amino acids: CATSMSELQPQHF. The CDR3 nucleotides read TGTGCCACCAGTATGTCAGAACTTCAGCCCCAGCATTTT.

The table lists this clonotype with many counts. The V and J genes are TRBV18 and TRBJ1-4; D ambiguous. The V end lost 2 bases, the J end lost 4 bases, and 8 bases lay between the germline ends. Germline assignment: CDR1 KGHSH and CDR2 LQKENI. This CDR3 is built from 14 residues. The CDR3 DNA sequence: TGTGCCAGCTCACCAGCGGGTAATAATGAAAAACTGTTTTTT. Translated: CASSPAGNNEKLFF.

V gene TRBV24-1 combines with J gene TRBJ1-2; tentative D call: TRBD1 (5 bases). CDR1 and CDR2 from the germline V gene are KGHDR and SFDVKD. CDR3 size: 13 residues. Trimming pared 7 bases from V and 8 bases from J, leaving 16 bases between. CDR3 region: CATSPAGVEGYTF. The CDR3, as DNA: TGTGCCACCAGCCCGGCGGGGGTTGAGGGCTACACCTTC.

A remark on this clonotype: A much larger clone lies a single base off, so this may be a read error. The V and J genes are TRBV12-5 and TRBJ1-1, with unresolved D. The CDR3 runs to 14 residues. Trimming shortened V by 5 bases and J by 0 bases, and 10 bases separated the two germline ends. Germline V CDR1 and CDR2: LGHNT, FRNRAP. The CDR3 loop reads CASGRDTLNTEAFF. CDR3 nucleotides: TGTGCTAGTGGTCGTGACACCCTGAACACTGAAGCTTTCTTT.